Below are 22 T cell receptor beta chains sequenced from a single sample in a study of graft-versus-host responses after intestinal transplantation listed by TCRdb under 2021. The library was generated by the immunoSEQ multiplex PCR assay. The clones in this table, taken by TCRdb from immuneACCESS, are in-frame only. Not every clone is retained; where verified, under half of the shortfall comes from an unresolved V gene, and the cause of the rest is unknown. Recorded for this sample are about 40,000 clones; more than 80% of them occurred a single time. Together, the top ten hold under 2.5% of the sample. Sequences were derived from PBMCs, sampled 300 to 330 days after intestinal transplant. The receptor source for this set is a human patient who received an intestinal transplant, so some T cells may come from the graft donor.

V is TRBV4-1 and J is TRBJ2-7; 13 nucleotides match TRBD2. The V gene's germline CDR1 is MGHRA and CDR2 YSYEKL. CDR3 length: 15 amino acids. V was clipped by 4 bases and J by 2 bases; unmatched bases: 2. CDR3 nucleotide sequence: TGCGCCAGCAGCCTAACTAGCGGGAGGGCCTACGAGCAGTACTTC. This codes for CASSLTSGRAYEQYF.

This clone was detected a few times. The gene calls are TRBV6-5 and TRBJ1-2; no clear D gene. The V end lost 2 bases, the J end lost 1 base, and 14 bases lay between the germline ends. The germline CDR1 and CDR2 sequences are MNHEY and SVGAGI. This CDR3 spans 16 amino acids. CDR3 region: CASSYTQAAFNYGYTF. For the CDR3, the DNA is TGTGCCAGCAGTTACACCCAAGCAGCATTTAACTATGGCTACACCTTC.

The J gene is TRBJ1-5, the V gene TRBV11-3, with D tentatively TRBD1 (5 bases). Trimming took 5 bases from V and 8 from J, leaving 19 bases between them. The CDR3 contains 15 residues. Germline V CDR1 and CDR2: SGHNT, YENEEA. The CDR3 nucleotides read TGTGCCAGCAGCCTCCCCGAAGGGGATATTAAGCCCCAGCATTTT. Protein: CASSLPEGDIKPQHF.

V gene TRBV30 combines with J gene TRBJ2-7; 8 nucleotides match TRBD2. V dropped 3 bases and J dropped 0; count of bases not matched to a gene: 4. Germline V gene lookup returns CDR1 GTSNPN and CDR2 SVGIG (reference sequence). This CDR3 is 14 amino acids long. Here the CDR3 reads CAWRITSGSYEQYF. The DNA for the CDR3 is TGTGCCTGGAGGATAACTAGCGGCTCCTACGAGCAGTACTTC. The whole variable domain, filled in from reference TRBV30 and TRBJ2-7, reads SQTIHQWPATLVQPVGSPLSLECTVEGTSNPNLYWYRQAAGRGLQLLFYSVGIGQISSEVPQNLSASRPQDRQFILSSKKLLLSDSGFYLCAWRITSGSYEQYFGPGTRLTVT.

V and J are TRBV9 and TRBJ2-7, with 10 bases identical to TRBD2. The CDR3 is 15 residues long. Germline CDR1 is SGDLS and CDR2 is YYNGEE. The V gene end was trimmed by 3 bases and the J gene end by 4 bases; junction bases not matched to a gene: 7. Here the CDR3 reads CASSAGTSDTYEQYF. The CDR3 region has the DNA TGTGCCAGCAGCGCAGGGACTAGCGATACTTACGAGCAGTACTTC. The complete variable domain, with remaining parts taken from reference TRBV9 and TRBJ2-7, reads DSGVTQTPKHLITATGQRVTLRCSPRSGDLSVYWYQQSLDQGLQFLIQYYNGEERAKGNILERFSAQQFPDLHSELNLSSLELGDSALYFCASSAGTSDTYEQYFGPGTRLTVT.

This clone was counted once. This sequence joins TRBV2 and TRBJ2-3; perhaps TRBD1 as D (5 bases). V dropped 6 bases and J dropped 5 bases, with 6 bases sitting between them. This CDR3 is built from 11 residues. Germline values: CDR1 SNHLY, CDR2 FYNNEI. The CDR3 region has the DNA TGTGCCAGCAGAACAGGAGATACGCAGTATTTT. This gives the protein CASRTGDTQYF.

The chain has TRBV5-4 and TRBJ2-1, with 9 nucleotides matching TRBD2. V was pared by 1 base and J by 7 bases, with 9 bases of the junction left unmatched. The germline gives CDR1 SGHNT, CDR2 YYREEE (reference sequence). This CDR3 is built from 16 residues. CDR3 bases: TGTGCCAGCAGCTTGAGACTAGCGGTCCTGGGGAATGAGCAGTTCTTC. Protein: CASSLRLAVLGNEQFF.

The rearrangement links TRBV5-1 to TRBJ2-3; 9 bases agree with TRBD2. CDR3 length equals 18 residues. Germline V gene sequence: CDR1 SGHRS, CDR2 YFSETQ. Trimming cost V 0 bases and J 2 bases; bases outside gene matches: 10. The CDR3 sequence: CASSLGVRPSGVTDTQYF. CDR3 nucleotide sequence: TGCGCCAGCAGCTTGGGGGTAAGGCCTAGCGGGGTCACAGATACGCAGTATTTT.

This clone was recorded only once. Likely a read error: the CDR3 ends without its conserved phenylalanine or tryptophan. V is TRBV9 and J is TRBJ2-7, with D possibly matching TRBD2 (5 bases). Between the trimmed V and J ends, which lost 0 bases and 4 bases, there was a span of 11 bases. Germline V gives CDR1 SGDLS, CDR2 YYNGEE. This CDR3 comprises 14 residues. The CDR3 spells CASSVARTDYEQYL. The CDR3 bases are TGTGCCAGCAGCGTAGCTCGGACTGATTACGAGCAGTACCTC.

The gene calls are TRBV10-2 and TRBJ1-2, with D tentatively TRBD1 (5 bases). Trimming shortened V by 3 bases and J by 12 bases, and 17 bases separated the two germline ends. Per the germline V gene, CDR1 is WSHSY and CDR2 is SAAADI. This CDR3 has 13 residues. The chain's CDR3 is CASSDRVQGANTF. The CDR3 coding sequence is TGCGCCAGCAGTGACAGGGTCCAAGGGGCCAACACCTTC.

The chain uses TRBV4-1 and TRBJ1-1; 8 nucleotides line up with TRBD1. The germline gives CDR1 MGHRA, CDR2 YSYEKL. V shed 4 bases and J 1 base; nucleotides not matched to a gene: 17. This CDR3 contains 19 residues. This CDR3 is CASSRSQSRTGRSNTEAFF. In DNA form, the CDR3 reads TGCGCCAGCAGCCGCTCACAGTCCAGGACAGGGCGATCGAACACTGAAGCTTTCTTT.

This chain uses TRBV4-1 with TRBJ2-1; D unresolved. With 4 bases removed from V and 9 bases from J, the gap between germline ends came to 13 bases. CDR3 length: 13 amino acids. Germline V lookup: CDR1 MGHRA, CDR2 YSYEKL. CDR3 sequence reads: CASSLLTGVEQFF. The CDR3 DNA reads as TGCGCCAGCAGCCTCCTGACTGGGGTTGAGCAGTTCTTC.

A single count supports this clone. This chain connects TRBV18 to TRBJ2-5; 10 positions agree with TRBD1. V lost 3 bases to trimming and J lost 5 bases; unmatched junction nucleotides: 18. In germline, CDR1 is KGHSH, CDR2 LQKENI. The CDR3 is made up of 19 amino acids. The CDR3 nucleotides are TGTGCCAGCTCACCCCTCCGGGACAGGGGCACAGGAAGAGGGGAGACCCAGTACTTC. The encoded protein is CASSPLRDRGTGRGETQYF.

This rearrangement joins TRBV5-6 to TRBJ2-7; D is perhaps TRBD1 or TRBD2 (5 bases each). There are 14 residues in the CDR3. With 0 bases removed from V and 3 bases from J, the gap between germline ends came to 10 bases. Germline lookup yields CDR1 SGHDT and CDR2 YYEEEE. CDR3 coding DNA: TGTGCCAGCAGCTTGGTTGGGGGAGACTACGAGCAGTACTTC. Translating it yields CASSLVGGDYEQYF.

This clone turned up a few times. The chain couples TRBV11-1 to TRBJ2-2; D may be TRBD1 (6 bases). The CDR3 has 13 residues. The germline CDR1 and CDR2 sequences are SGHAT and FQDESV (reference sequence). V was shortened by 5 bases and J by 5 bases, with 9 bases between the two germline ends. This CDR3 reads CASSRQETGELFF. The DNA for the CDR3 is TGTGCCAGCAGCCGACAGGAAACCGGGGAGCTGTTTTTT.

The V gene is TRBV18, the J gene TRBJ2-5; D is perhaps TRBD1 or TRBD2 (6 bases each). This CDR3 contains 14 residues. Per germline, CDR1 KGHSH and CDR2 LQKENI. V lost 2 bases, J lost 4 bases, and 11 bases lay in between. DNA of the CDR3: TGTGCCAGCTCACCAATAGGGGGAGGAGAGACCCAGTACTTC. This codes for CASSPIGGGETQYF.

This clone was counted once. The CDR3 DNA sequence: TGTGCCAGCGTGGAGTGGCGGGGGGACTACAATGAGCAGTTCTTC. This gives the protein CASVEWRGDYNEQFF. The gene calls are TRBV28 and TRBJ2-1, with 8 bases lining up with TRBD2. In germline, CDR1 is MDHEN, CDR2 SYDVKM. The CDR3 is 15 amino acids. V trimming: 8 bases; J trimming: 3 bases; junction bases outside the gene matches: 9. Full variable domain (outside the CDR3, taken from reference TRBV28 and TRBJ2-1): DVKVTQSSRYLVKRTGEKVFLECVQDMDHENMFWYRQDPGLGLRLIYFSYDVKMKEKGDIPEGYSVSREKKERFSLILESASTNQTSMYLCASVEWRGDYNEQFFGPGTRLTVL.

This clone was seen a single time. V is TRBV9 and J is TRBJ2-1; D could derive from TRBD1 or TRBD2 (5 bases each). The germline V and J ends were trimmed by 4 bases and 7 bases, with 18 bases remaining between them. Per germline, CDR1 SGDLS and CDR2 YYNGEE. The CDR3 sequence is 15 residues long. CDR3 DNA sequence: TGTGCCAGCAGCCCCCGGGGCGTGGCTGGGAATGAGCAGTTCTTC. This encodes CASSPRGVAGNEQFF. The whole variable domain, remainder taken from reference TRBV9 and TRBJ2-1, is DSGVTQTPKHLITATGQRVTLRCSPRSGDLSVYWYQQSLDQGLQFLIQYYNGEERAKGNILERFSAQQFPDLHSELNLSSLELGDSALYFCASSPRGVAGNEQFFGPGTRLTVL.

The chain recombines TRBV7-3 with TRBJ2-1; TRBD2 matches at 10 bases. V shed 1 base and J 9 bases; nucleotides not matched to a gene: 6. This CDR3 is built from 15 residues. Looked up from germline, CDR1 is SGHTA and CDR2 is FQGTGA. DNA of the CDR3: TGTGCCAGCAGCTTAAAAGCGGGAGGGCCCTCTGAGCAGTTCTTC. It specifies CASSLKAGGPSEQFF.

The count of this clone is one. V gene TRBV15 combines with J gene TRBJ2-3; D perhaps matches TRBD1 (6 bases). CDR1 is LNHNV, CDR2 YYDKDF, per germline (reference sequence). Trimming removed 3 bases at V and 0 bases at J, with 19 bases between. The length of the CDR3 is 18 residues. The CDR3 DNA reads TGTGCCACCAGCAGGGTCCTACAGGGATGGGTTAGCACAGATACGCAGTATTTT. This gives the protein CATSRVLQGWVSTDTQYF.

This clone was seen once. The chain combines TRBV2 with TRBJ1-1; 10 positions match TRBD1. This CDR3 has 16 amino acids. CDR1 is SNHLY, CDR2 FYNNEI, per germline. V shed 5 bases, J shed 1 base, and the junction held 7 bases outside the gene matches. In nucleotides, the CDR3 is TGTGCCAGCAGTCCCGGGACAGGGGTGGGGAACACTGAAGCTTTCTTT. Translation gives CASSPGTGVGNTEAFF. Full variable domain (remainder filled in from reference TRBV2 and TRBJ1-1): EPEVTQTPSHQVTQMGQEVILRCVPISNHLYFYWYRQILGQKVEFLVSFYNNEISEKSEIFDDQFSVERPDGSNFTLKIRSTKLEDSAMYFCASSPGTGVGNTEAFFGQGTRLTVV.

The chain links TRBV15 to TRBJ1-2, with D uncertain. V was shortened by 5 bases and J by 5 bases, with 15 bases between the two germline ends. The germline V gene has CDR1 LNHNV and CDR2 YYDKDF (reference sequence). The CDR3 has 14 amino acids. The CDR3 DNA follows: TGTGCCACCAGCGGCTCCACAGCTGAATATGGCTACACCTTC. This gives the protein CATSGSTAEYGYTF.